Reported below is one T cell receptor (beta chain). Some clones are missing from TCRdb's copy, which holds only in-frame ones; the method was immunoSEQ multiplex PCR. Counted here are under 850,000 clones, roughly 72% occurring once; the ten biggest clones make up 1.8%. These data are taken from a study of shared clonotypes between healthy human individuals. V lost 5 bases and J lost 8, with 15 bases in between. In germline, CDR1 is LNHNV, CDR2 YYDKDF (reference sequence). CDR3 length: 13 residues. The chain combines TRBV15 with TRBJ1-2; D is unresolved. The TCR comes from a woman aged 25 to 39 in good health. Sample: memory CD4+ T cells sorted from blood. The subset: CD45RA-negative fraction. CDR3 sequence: CATSRHVREGYTF. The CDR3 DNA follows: TGTGCCACCAGCCGTCACGTAAGGGAAGGCTACACCTTC. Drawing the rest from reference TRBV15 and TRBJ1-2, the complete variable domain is DAMVIQNPRYQVTQFGKPVTLSCSQTLNHNVMYWYQQKSSQAPKLLFHYYDKDFNNEADTPDNFQSRRPNTSFCFLDIRSPGLGDTAMYLCATSRHVREGYTFGSGTRLTVV.